Reported below is one T cell receptor beta chain. The data stem from a study of blood T cell repertoires in COVID-19. Overall study context: Collection of acute and convalescent COVID-19 samples took place in the United States, Italy and Spain. The analysed material was cDNA or gDNA that came from T cells, B-cell-depleted T cells, or PBMCs.

This CDR3 is 16 amino acids long. Germline values: CDR1 MNHNS, CDR2 SASEGT. J was trimmed by 4 bases and V by 2 bases; bases with no gene match: 5. Under the authors' procedure: Reference gene primer amplification gave nucleated cell count estimates. TCRdb keeps only in-frame clones here, not all; method: immunoSEQ multiplex PCR. The D gene and trimming were derived from the DNA, and the V and J assignments and clone size from that table. The table has tens of thousands of clones, 84% seen once. This chain uses TRBV6-1 with TRBJ2-2; 9 nucleotides line up with TRBD1. Input material: peripheral blood. The sequence was collected from a man aged 55 to 70 with acute or convalescent COVID-19. The DNA for the CDR3 is TGTGCCAGCAGTGAAAGGGGGGGACAGGGCACCGGGGAGCTGTTTTTT. This sequence encodes CASSERGGQGTGELFF.